This T cell receptor beta chain derives from a study of cytomegalovirus exposure and HLA in healthy donors. The study's findings and limits: With high specificity and sensitivity, the classifier reportedly diagnosed cytomegalovirus status. Three CMV-associated chains were confirmed in vitro to be specific for CMV antigens. Most observed TCR sequences were rare, whereas some public TCRs were detected in many donors.

Clones were sequenced by immunoSEQ multiplex PCR, and TCRdb holds only the in-frame ones, with some missing. The sample consists of some 130,000 clones, around nine tenths of them appearing once. Note on this clone: Its antigen is not identified.

This TCR was sampled from a woman aged 18-35 years in good health and CMV-seropositive. Sequenced material: PBMCs.

CDR3 nucleotide sequence: TGTGCCAGCAGTCAATCGACACGCAGCTATGGCTACACCTTC. Its translation is CASSQSTRSYGYTF. The V and J genes are TRBV28 and TRBJ1-2; the D is unclear. Germline CDR1 is MDHEN and CDR2 is SYDVKM. Trimming left V 5 bases short and J 4 bases short, with 14 bases between. This CDR3 comprises 14 residues.